The 21 T cell receptor beta chains below all came from one sample that was sequenced in a study of T-cell memory formation after mild COVID-19. TCRdb re-called the 5' RACE reads with MiXCR, one entry per CDR3 protein. This table has over 130,000 distinct CDR3 sequences, roughly 13% appearing once. The sample taken for sequencing was PBMCs or a T cell subset sorted from them (not recorded which). The receptors shown here come from an adult woman who had mild COVID-19 (a few samples of this study predate the infection). Cell type and time point are not known.

This clonotype turned up a few times. This chain uses TRBV6-5 with TRBJ1-1; 9 bases are a match to TRBD1. Germline V gives CDR1 MNHEY, CDR2 SVGAGI. The CDR3 has 13 residues. With 4 bases clipped from V and 6 bases from J, the junction kept 3 bases outside the gene matches. CDR3 protein: CASSWTGEAEAFF. For the CDR3, the DNA is TGTGCCAGCAGTTGGACAGGGGAGGCTGAAGCTTTCTTT.

This clonotype was recorded many times. This chain joins TRBV4-1 and TRBJ2-7; a possible D gene is TRBD2 (7 bases). With 1 base removed from V and 0 bases from J, the gap between germline ends came to 13 bases. Germline V CDR1 and CDR2: MGHRA, YSYEKL. CDR3 length: 16 residues. The CDR3 sequence is CASSQGGGTSSYEQYF. In DNA, the CDR3 is TGCGCCAGCAGCCAAGGCGGGGGCACAAGCTCCTACGAGCAGTACTTC.

This clonotype has more than one count but fewer than ten. This rearrangement joins TRBV20-1 to TRBJ1-1; perhaps TRBD1 as D (6 bases). Trimming stripped 0 bases from V and 4 bases from J, with 12 bases between. Germline CDR1 is DFQATT and CDR2 is SNEGSKA (reference sequence). The CDR3 has 14 amino acids. The CDR3 is CSARDLGGGTEAFF. The CDR3 bases are TGCAGTGCTAGAGATTTAGGAGGGGGCACTGAAGCTTTCTTT.

The V gene is TRBV7-8, the J gene TRBJ1-1; D perhaps matches TRBD1 (5 bases). The CDR3 is 15 residues long. V was shortened by 1 base and J by 1 base, with 10 bases between the two germline ends. Per germline, CDR1 SGHVS and CDR2 FQNEAQ. As DNA, the CDR3 is TGTGCCAGCAGCTTAGACAGGAAGGGGAACACTGAAGCTTTCTTT. Translation gives CASSLDRKGNTEAFF.

The chain recombines TRBV14 with TRBJ2-7, with 7 bases aligning to TRBD1. The CDR3 contains 16 residues. V shed 4 bases, J shed 0 bases, and the junction held 9 bases outside the gene matches. Per the germline V gene, CDR1 is SGHDN and CDR2 is FVKESK. The CDR3 loop reads CASSPRTGLPSYEQYF. The CDR3 DNA reads TGTGCCAGCAGCCCACGGACAGGCCTTCCCTCCTACGAGCAGTACTTC.

In its sample, this clonotype was seen a few times. The V call is TRBV4-2, the J call TRBJ2-7; D uncertain. Trimming shortened V by 0 bases and J by 3 bases, and 6 bases separated the two germline ends. The length of the CDR3 is 13 residues. From germline, CDR1 is LGHNA and CDR2 YNFKEQ. The CDR3 reads CASSQDFGYEQYF. The CDR3 nucleotides are TGTGCCAGCAGCCAAGATTTCGGCTACGAGCAGTACTTC.

The chain is built from TRBV14 and TRBJ1-3, with D unclear. Trimming took off 8 bases at V and 4 bases at J, with 15 bases between the two ends. CDR1 is SGHDN, CDR2 FVKESK, per germline. This CDR3 region has 14 residues. The CDR3 bases are TGTGCCAGCTCCTCCCCCCCGAGGGGAAACACCATATATTTT. This codes for CASSSPPRGNTIYF.

V gene TRBV7-9 combines with J gene TRBJ1-3; a possible D gene is TRBD1 (5 bases). Per the germline V gene, CDR1 is SEHNR and CDR2 is FQNEAQ (reference sequence). This CDR3 contains 13 residues. The chain's CDR3 is CAAREGRRNTIYF. The DNA for the CDR3 is TGTGCGGCCCGGGAGGGGCGAAGAAACACCATATATTTT.

This clonotype was counted a few times. CDR3 bases: TGCAGCGTTGAAGAAGGGGACATGAACACTGAAGCTTTCTTT. It yields the protein CSVEEGDMNTEAFF. The chain links TRBV29-1 to TRBJ1-1, with D possibly being TRBD1 (6 bases). Trimming stripped 0 bases from V and 0 bases from J, with 8 bases between. The CDR3 spans 14 residues. Germline CDR1 is SQVTM and CDR2 is ANQGSEA.

The chain is built from TRBV12-3 or TRBV12-4 and TRBJ2-2, with TRBD2 matching over 11 bases. The CDR3 has 17 amino acids. The V gene end was trimmed by 7 bases and the J gene end by 7 bases; junction bases not matched to a gene: 14. CDR3 residues: CASIFSGRAEIVGELFF. The CDR3 DNA is TGTGCCAGCATCTTTAGCGGGAGGGCCGAAATTGTCGGGGAGCTGTTTTTT.

This clonotype was observed many times. V gene TRBV9 combines with J gene TRBJ2-1, with D maybe TRBD1 (6 bases). Germline CDR1 reads SGDLS; CDR2 reads YYNGEE. This CDR3 spans 15 amino acids. Trimming pared 0 bases from V and 0 bases from J, leaving 7 bases between. The DNA of the CDR3 is TGTGCCAGCAGCGTAGGAGGGGGCTCCTACAATGAGCAGTTCTTC. It encodes CASSVGGGSYNEQFF.

This clonotype was seen at least ten times. V usage is TRBV7-2 and J usage is TRBJ1-5; the D gene is possibly TRBD1 (5 bases). This CDR3 has 13 amino acids. V dropped 2 bases and J dropped 5 bases, with 7 bases sitting between them. The germline CDR1 and CDR2 sequences are SGHTA and FQGNSA. CDR3 bases: TGTGCCAGCAGCTTAAGAGGGGATCAGCCCCAGCATTTT. Translating it yields CASSLRGDQPQHF.

This rearrangement joins TRBV11-2 to TRBJ2-3, with D perhaps matching TRBD2 (5 bases). The CDR3 sequence is 15 residues long. V lost 4 bases, J lost 3 bases, and 14 bases lay in between. Looked up from germline, CDR1 is SGHAT and CDR2 is FQNNGV. CDR3 residues: CASSSGPGGTDTQYF. CDR3 nucleotides: TGTGCCAGCAGCTCGGGTCCCGGCGGGACAGATACGCAGTATTTT.

V is TRBV6-5 and J is TRBJ2-2; D gene uncertain. Between the trimmed V and J ends, which lost 2 bases and 6 bases, there was a span of 13 bases. Looked up from germline, CDR1 is MNHEY and CDR2 is SVGAGI. The CDR3 is 15 amino acids. The CDR3 spells CASSYETVGAGELFF. Here the CDR3 DNA reads TGTGCCAGCAGTTACGAAACAGTTGGGGCCGGGGAGCTGTTTTTT.

The chain is built from TRBV24-1 and TRBJ2-1, with 7 bases identical to TRBD2. CDR3 length equals 13 residues. Germline values: CDR1 KGHDR, CDR2 SFDVKD. Germline trimming cut 6 bases from V and 6 bases from J; bases unmatched to any gene: 4. The DNA of the CDR3 is TGTGCCACCAGTCATGGGAGGGGCAATGAGCAGTTCTTC. It translates to CATSHGRGNEQFF.

The chain carries TRBV4-1 and TRBJ2-7; D gene unclear. The CDR3 is 13 amino acids. Per germline, CDR1 MGHRA and CDR2 YSYEKL. Trimming shortened V by 1 base and J by 3 bases, and 7 bases separated the two germline ends. The DNA of the CDR3 is TGCGCCAGCAGCCAAGGGGTCAGCTACGAGCAGTACTTC. Translated: CASSQGVSYEQYF.

This chain joins TRBV12-3 or TRBV12-4 and TRBJ2-5; D ambiguous. The CDR3 is made up of 13 amino acids. V was pared by 4 bases and J by 6 bases, with 12 bases between. CDR3 loop: CASSSSSRKTQYF. The CDR3 DNA is TGTGCCAGCAGTTCTTCCTCTCGAAAGACCCAGTACTTC.

This clonotype was picked up many times. The chain joins TRBV20-1 to TRBJ1-6; D might be TRBD1 (6 bases). This CDR3 is built from 15 residues. Trimming took 6 bases from V and 9 from J, leaving 21 bases between them. The germline V gene has CDR1 DFQATT and CDR2 SNEGSKA (reference sequence). The CDR3 region has the DNA TGCAGTGCCGCTACTTTGGCAGGGGAGAGTTCACCCCTCCACTTT. Amino acids: CSAATLAGESSPLHF.

This clonotype showed up just a few times. The genes are TRBV3-1 and TRBJ1-1, with D possibly TRBD1 on 6 matching bases. The CDR3 consists of 14 residues. Germline assignment: CDR1 LGHDT and CDR2 YNNKEL (reference sequence). The V and J ends lost 4 bases and 2 bases respectively, with 11 bases between them. CDR3 sequence: CASSLRTENTEAFF. Here the CDR3 DNA reads TGTGCCAGCAGCCTCCGGACAGAAAACACTGAAGCTTTCTTT.

This clonotype was counted between two and nine times. The rearrangement joins TRBV7-9 to TRBJ2-7; unclear D gene. The CDR3 runs to 13 residues. Trimming took off 8 bases at V and 5 bases at J, with 16 bases between the two ends. The germline CDR1 and CDR2 sequences are SEHNR and FQNEAQ (reference sequence). The CDR3 DNA follows: TGTGCCAGCGGACGAACAGCTTTACACGAGCAGTACTTC. This encodes CASGRTALHEQYF.

This clonotype was recorded a few times. This chain's CDR3 is CASSPGLAGVVGELFF. Here the CDR3 DNA reads TGCGCCAGCAGCCCCGGACTAGCGGGAGTGGTCGGGGAGCTGTTTTTT. The V call is TRBV5-1, the J call TRBJ2-2; 13 bases fit TRBD2. There are 16 residues in the CDR3. Germline CDR1 is SGHRS and CDR2 is YFSETQ. Trimming at V came to 4 bases and at J to 7 bases, leaving 7 bases not matched to a gene.